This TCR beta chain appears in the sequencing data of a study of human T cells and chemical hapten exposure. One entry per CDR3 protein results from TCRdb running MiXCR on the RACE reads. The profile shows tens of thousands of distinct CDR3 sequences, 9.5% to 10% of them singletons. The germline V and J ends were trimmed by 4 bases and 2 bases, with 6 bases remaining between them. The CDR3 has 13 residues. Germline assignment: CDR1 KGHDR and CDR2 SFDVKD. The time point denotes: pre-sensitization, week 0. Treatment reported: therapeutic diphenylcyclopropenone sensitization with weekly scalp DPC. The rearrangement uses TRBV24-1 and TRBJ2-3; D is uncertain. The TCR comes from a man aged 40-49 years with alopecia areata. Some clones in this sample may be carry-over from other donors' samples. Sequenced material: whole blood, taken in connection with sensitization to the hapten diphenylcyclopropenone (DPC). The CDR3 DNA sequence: TGTGCCACCAGTGAACCACCCACAGATACGCAGTATTTT. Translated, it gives CATSEPPTDTQYF.